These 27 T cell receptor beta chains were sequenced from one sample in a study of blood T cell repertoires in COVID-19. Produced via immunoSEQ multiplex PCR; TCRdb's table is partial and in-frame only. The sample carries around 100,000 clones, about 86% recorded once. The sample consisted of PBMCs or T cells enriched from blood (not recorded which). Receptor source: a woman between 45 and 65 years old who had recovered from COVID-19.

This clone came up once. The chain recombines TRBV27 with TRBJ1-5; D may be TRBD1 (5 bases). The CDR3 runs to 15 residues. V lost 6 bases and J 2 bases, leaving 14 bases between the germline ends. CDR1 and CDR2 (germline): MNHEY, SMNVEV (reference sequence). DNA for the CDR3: TGTGCCAGCAGGCGGGGGGAGTATCGCAATCAGCCCCAGCATTTT. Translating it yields CASRRGEYRNQPQHF.

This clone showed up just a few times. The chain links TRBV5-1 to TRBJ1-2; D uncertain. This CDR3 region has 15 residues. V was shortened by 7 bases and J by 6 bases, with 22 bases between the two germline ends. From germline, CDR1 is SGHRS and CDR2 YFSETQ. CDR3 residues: CASSTLGPRNHGYTF. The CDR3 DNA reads TGCGCCAGCTCTACCCTCGGCCCCAGGAATCATGGCTACACCTTC.

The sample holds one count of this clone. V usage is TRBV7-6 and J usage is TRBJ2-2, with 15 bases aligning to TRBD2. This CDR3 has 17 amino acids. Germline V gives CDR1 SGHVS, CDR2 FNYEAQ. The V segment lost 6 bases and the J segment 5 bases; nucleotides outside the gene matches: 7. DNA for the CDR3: TGTGCCAGCAGATATGGACTAGCGGGGGGGCCGACCGGGGAGCTGTTTTTT. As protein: CASRYGLAGGPTGELFF.

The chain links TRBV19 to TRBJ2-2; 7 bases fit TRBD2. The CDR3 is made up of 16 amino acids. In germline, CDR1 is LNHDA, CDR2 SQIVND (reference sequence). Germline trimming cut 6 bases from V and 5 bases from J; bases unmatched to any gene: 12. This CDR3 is CASSQRDYYYTGELFF. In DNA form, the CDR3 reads TGTGCCAGTAGCCAACGGGACTATTATTATACCGGGGAGCTGTTTTTT.

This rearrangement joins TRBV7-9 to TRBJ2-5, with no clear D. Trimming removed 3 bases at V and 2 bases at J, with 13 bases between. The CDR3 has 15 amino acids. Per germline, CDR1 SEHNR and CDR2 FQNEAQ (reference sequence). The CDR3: CASSFKQVLQETQYF. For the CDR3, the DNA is TGTGCCAGCAGCTTTAAGCAGGTCTTGCAAGAGACCCAGTACTTC.

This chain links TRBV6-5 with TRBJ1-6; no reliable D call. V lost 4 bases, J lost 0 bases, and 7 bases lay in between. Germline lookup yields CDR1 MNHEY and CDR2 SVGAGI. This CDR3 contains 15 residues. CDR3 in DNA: TGTGCCAGCAGTTGGAGTTCCTCCTATAATTCACCCCTCCACTTT. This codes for CASSWSSSYNSPLHF.

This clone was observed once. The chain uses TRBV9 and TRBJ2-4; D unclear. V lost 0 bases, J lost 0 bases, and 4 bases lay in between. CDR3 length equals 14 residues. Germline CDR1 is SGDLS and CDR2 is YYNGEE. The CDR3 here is CASSVGEAKNIQYF. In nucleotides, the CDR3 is TGTGCCAGCAGCGTAGGCGAAGCCAAAAACATTCAGTACTTC.

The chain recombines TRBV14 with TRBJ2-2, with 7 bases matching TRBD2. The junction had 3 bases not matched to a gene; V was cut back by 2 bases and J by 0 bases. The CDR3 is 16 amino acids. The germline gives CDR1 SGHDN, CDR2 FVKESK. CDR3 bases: TGTGCCAGCAGCCAATTGCTAGCGGCGAACACCGGGGAGCTGTTTTTT. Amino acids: CASSQLLAANTGELFF.

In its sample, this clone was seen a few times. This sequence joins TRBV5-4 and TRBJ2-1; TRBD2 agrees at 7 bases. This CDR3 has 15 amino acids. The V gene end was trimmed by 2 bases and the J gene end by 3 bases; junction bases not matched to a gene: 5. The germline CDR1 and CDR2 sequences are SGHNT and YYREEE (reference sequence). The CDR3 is CASSLDAGVYNEQFF. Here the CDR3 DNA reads TGTGCCAGCAGCTTAGACGCGGGAGTCTACAATGAGCAGTTCTTC.

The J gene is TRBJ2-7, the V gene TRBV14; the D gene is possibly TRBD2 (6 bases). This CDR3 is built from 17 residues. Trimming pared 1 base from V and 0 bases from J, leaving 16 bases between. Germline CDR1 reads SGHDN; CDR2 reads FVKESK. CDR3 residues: CASSQVGRGRFSYEQYF. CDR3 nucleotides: TGTGCCAGCAGCCAAGTCGGTCGGGGGAGGTTCTCCTACGAGCAGTACTTC.

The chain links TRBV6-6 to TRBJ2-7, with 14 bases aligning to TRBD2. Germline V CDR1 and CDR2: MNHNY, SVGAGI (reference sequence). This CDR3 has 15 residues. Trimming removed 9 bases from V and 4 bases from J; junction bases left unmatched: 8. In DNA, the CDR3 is TGTGCCAGTTTGTCGGGACTAGCGGGGGCGTACGAGCAGTACTTC. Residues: CASLSGLAGAYEQYF.

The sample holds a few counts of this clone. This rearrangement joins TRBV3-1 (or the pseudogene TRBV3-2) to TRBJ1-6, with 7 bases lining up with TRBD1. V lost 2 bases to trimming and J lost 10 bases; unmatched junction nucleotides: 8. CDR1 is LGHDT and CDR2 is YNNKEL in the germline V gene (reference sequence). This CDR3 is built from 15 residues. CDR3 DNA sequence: TGTGCCAGCAGCCAAAGTCCGGCAGGGGGGTCACCCCTCCACTTT. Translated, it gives CASSQSPAGGSPLHF.

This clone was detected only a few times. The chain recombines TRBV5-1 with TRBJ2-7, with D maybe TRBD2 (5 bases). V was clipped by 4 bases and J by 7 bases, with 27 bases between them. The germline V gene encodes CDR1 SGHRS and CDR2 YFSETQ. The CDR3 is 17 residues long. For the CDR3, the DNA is TGCGCCAGCAGCCGAAACCGCAGCGGAGCCTCTATGGGTGAGCAGTACTTC. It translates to CASSRNRSGASMGEQYF.

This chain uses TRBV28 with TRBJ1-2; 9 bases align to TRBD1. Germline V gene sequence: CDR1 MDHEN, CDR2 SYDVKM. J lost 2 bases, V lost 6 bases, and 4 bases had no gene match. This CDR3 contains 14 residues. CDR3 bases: TGTGCCAGCAGCACAGGGGGCGTGAACTATGGCTACACCTTC. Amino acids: CASSTGGVNYGYTF.

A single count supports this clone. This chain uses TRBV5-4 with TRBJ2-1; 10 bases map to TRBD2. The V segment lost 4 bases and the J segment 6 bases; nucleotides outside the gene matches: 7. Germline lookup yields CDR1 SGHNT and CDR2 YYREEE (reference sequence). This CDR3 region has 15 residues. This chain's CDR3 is CASSLAGALFNEQFF. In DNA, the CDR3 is TGTGCCAGCAGCCTAGCGGGGGCTCTCTTCAATGAGCAGTTCTTC.

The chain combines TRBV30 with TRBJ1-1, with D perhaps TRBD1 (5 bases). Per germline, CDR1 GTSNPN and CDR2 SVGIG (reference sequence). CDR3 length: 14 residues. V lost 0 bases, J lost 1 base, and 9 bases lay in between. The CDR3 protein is CAWSVGGWNTEAFF. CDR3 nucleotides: TGTGCCTGGAGTGTTGGGGGGTGGAACACTGAAGCTTTCTTT.

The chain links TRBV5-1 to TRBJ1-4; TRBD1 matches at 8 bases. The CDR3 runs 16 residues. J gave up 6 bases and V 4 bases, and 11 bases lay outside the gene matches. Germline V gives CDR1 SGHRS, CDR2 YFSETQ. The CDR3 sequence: CASSQGARGADEKLFF. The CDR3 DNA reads TGCGCCAGCAGCCAGGGGGCCCGGGGAGCGGATGAAAAACTGTTTTTT.

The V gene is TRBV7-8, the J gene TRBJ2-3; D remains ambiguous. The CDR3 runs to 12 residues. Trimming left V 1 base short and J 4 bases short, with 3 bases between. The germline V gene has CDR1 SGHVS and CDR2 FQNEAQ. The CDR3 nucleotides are TGTGCCAGCAGCTTAGTAGCAGATACGCAGTATTTT. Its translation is CASSLVADTQYF.

This chain's CDR3 is CASMEQSFNEQFF. CDR3 DNA: TGTGCCAGCATGGAACAGAGTTTCAATGAGCAGTTCTTC. The chain carries TRBV28 and TRBJ2-1; D is ambiguous. Germline V lookup: CDR1 MDHEN, CDR2 SYDVKM. V lost 7 bases and J 6 bases, leaving 13 bases between the germline ends. The CDR3 runs to 13 residues.

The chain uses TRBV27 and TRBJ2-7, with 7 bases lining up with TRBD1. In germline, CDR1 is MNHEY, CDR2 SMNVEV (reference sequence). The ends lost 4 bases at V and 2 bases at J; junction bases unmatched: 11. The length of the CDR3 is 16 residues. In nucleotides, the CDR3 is TGTGCCAGCAGTTCCTCTACCTGGGGACAGACCTACGAGCAGTACTTC. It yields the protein CASSSSTWGQTYEQYF.

The CDR3 coding sequence is TGTGCCAGCAGCCAAGATGTGGCCCAGCCCCAGCATTTT. This translates into CASSQDVAQPQHF. V gene TRBV14 combines with J gene TRBJ1-5, with D unclear. From germline, CDR1 is SGHDN and CDR2 FVKESK. The CDR3 is 13 residues long. Between the trimmed V and J ends, which lost 0 bases and 7 bases, there was a span of 7 bases.

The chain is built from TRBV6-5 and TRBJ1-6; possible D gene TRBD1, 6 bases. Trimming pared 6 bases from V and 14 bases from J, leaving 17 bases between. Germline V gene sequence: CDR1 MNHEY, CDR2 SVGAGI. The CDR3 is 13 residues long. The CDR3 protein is CASSRDNSWALHF. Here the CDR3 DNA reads TGTGCCAGCAGCCGGGACAACTCCTGGGCCCTCCACTTT.

CDR3 protein: CASRATSGNTIYF. CDR3 DNA: TGTGCCAGCAGGGCCACCTCTGGAAACACCATATATTTT. The rearrangement uses TRBV27 and TRBJ1-3; unclear D gene. Trimming removed 6 bases at V and 0 bases at J, with 6 bases between. Germline CDR1 MNHEY, CDR2 SMNVEV (reference sequence). The CDR3 length is 13 residues.

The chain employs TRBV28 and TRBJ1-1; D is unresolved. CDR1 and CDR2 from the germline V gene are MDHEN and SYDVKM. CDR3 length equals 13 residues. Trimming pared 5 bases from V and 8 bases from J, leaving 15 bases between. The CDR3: CASSVNEGMEAFF. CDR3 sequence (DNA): TGTGCCAGCAGTGTTAATGAGGGAATGGAAGCTTTCTTT.

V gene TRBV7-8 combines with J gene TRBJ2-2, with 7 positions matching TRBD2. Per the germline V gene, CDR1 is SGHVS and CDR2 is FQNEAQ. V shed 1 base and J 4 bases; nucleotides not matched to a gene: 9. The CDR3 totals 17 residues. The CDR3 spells CASSLVTGPGGTGELFF. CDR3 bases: TGTGCCAGCAGCTTAGTCACCGGTCCGGGGGGCACCGGGGAGCTGTTTTTT.

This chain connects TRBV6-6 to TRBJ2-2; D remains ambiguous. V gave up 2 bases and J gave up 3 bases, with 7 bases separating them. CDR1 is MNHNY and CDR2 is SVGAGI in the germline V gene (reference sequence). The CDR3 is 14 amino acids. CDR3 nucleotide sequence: TGTGCCAGCAGTTACCTGGCGGACACCGGGGAGCTGTTTTTT. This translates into CASSYLADTGELFF.

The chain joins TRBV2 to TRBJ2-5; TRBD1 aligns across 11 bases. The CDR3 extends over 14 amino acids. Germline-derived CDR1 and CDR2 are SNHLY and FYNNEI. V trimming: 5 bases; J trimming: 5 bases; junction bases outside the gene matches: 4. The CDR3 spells CASSWTGGGETQYF. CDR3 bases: TGTGCCAGCAGTTGGACAGGGGGCGGTGAGACCCAGTACTTC.